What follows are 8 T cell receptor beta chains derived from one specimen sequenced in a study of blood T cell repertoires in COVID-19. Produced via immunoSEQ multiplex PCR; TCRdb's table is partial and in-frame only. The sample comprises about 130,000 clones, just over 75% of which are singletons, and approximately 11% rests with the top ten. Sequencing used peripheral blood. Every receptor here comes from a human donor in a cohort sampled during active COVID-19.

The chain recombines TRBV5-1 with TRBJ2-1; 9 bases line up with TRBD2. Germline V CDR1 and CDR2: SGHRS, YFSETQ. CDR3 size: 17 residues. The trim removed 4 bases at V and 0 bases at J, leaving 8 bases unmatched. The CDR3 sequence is CASSPGRRGGSYNEQFF. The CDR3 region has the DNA TGCGCCAGCAGCCCCGGAAGGCGGGGGGGCTCCTACAATGAGCAGTTCTTC.

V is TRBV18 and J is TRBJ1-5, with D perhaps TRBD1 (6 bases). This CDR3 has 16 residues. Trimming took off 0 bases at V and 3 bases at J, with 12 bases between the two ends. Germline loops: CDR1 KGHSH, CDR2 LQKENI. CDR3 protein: CASSPPGAGPNQPQHF. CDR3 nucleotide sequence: TGTGCCAGCTCACCACCGGGGGCAGGGCCCAATCAGCCCCAGCATTTT.

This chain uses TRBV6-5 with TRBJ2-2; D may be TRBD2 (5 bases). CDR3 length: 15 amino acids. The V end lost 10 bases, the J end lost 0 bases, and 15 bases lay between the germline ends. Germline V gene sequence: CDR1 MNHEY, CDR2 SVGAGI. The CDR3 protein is CATGMFGSNTGELFF. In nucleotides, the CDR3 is TGTGCCACCGGGATGTTCGGGTCGAACACCGGGGAGCTGTTTTTT.

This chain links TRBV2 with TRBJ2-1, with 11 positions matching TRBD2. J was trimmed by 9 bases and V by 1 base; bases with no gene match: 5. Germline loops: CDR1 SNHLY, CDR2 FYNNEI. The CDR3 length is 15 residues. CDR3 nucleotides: TGTGCCAGCAGTGAAGAACGACTAGCGGGGAGTGAGCAGTTCTTC. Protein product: CASSEERLAGSEQFF.

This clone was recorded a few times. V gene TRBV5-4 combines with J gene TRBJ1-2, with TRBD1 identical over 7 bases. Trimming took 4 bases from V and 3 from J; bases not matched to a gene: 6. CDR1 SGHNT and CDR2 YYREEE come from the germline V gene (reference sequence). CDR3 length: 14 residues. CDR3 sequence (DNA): TGTGCCAGCAGCCTAGTCGGACAGGACTATGGCTACACCTTC. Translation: CASSLVGQDYGYTF.

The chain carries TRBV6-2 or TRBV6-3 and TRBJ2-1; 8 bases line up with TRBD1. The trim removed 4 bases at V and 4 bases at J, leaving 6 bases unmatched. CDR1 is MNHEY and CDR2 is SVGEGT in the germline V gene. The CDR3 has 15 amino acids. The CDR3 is CASSSQGQAYNEQFF. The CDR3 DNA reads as TGTGCCAGCAGTTCCCAGGGACAGGCTTACAATGAGCAGTTCTTC.

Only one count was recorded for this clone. This chain's CDR3 is CASSREGTEAFF. Here the CDR3 DNA reads TGTGCCAGCTCACGTGAGGGCACTGAAGCTTTCTTT. The chain employs TRBV18 and TRBJ1-1; D is ambiguous. CDR1 and CDR2 (germline): KGHSH, LQKENI. The CDR3 contains 12 residues. Trimming left V 4 bases short and J 4 bases short, with 7 bases between.

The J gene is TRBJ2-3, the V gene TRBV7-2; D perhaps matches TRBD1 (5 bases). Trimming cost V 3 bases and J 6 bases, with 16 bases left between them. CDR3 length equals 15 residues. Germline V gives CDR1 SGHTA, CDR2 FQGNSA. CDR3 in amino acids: CASSFSRLQGDTQYF. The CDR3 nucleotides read TGTGCCAGCAGCTTTTCACGCCTCCAGGGCGATACGCAGTATTTT.